This TCR beta chain comes out of a study of radiotherapy plus CTLA-4 blockade in lung cancer. Study-level background: Disease control was present in 30% to 40% of patients, and objective responses in around 20%. Study conclusions and caveats: Radiotherapy was combined with ipilimumab, and tumor-derived TCR clones then expanded in blood. Strongest reported response predictors: early blood clone changes and post-radiation interferon-beta.

TCRdb's table, derived via immunoSEQ multiplex PCR, lists solely in-frame clones and lacks some. The data hold 11,000 to 15,000 clones, with roughly 86% observed a single time. Focal radiation with ipilimumab CTLA-4 blockade was given to patients with chemo-refractory metastatic non-small-cell lung cancer. V shed 4 bases and J shed 6 bases, with 22 bases lying between them. In germline, CDR1 is SGDLS, CDR2 YYNGEE. The CDR3 is made up of 17 amino acids. A note on this clone: Its antigen remains unidentified.

The source material was peripheral blood, sampled from a patient treated with radiotherapy plus ipilimumab. This receptor was identified in a human donor with non-small cell lung cancer that progressed on radiotherapy plus ipilimumab. Some clones in this sample may be carry-over from other donors' samples. This chain uses TRBV9 with TRBJ2-2; a possible D gene is TRBD1 (6 bases). The CDR3 DNA follows: TGTGCCAGCAGCCCGACGCTTGGGGGCAGGTTCGCCGGGGAGCTGTTTTTT. Translation: CASSPTLGGRFAGELFF.